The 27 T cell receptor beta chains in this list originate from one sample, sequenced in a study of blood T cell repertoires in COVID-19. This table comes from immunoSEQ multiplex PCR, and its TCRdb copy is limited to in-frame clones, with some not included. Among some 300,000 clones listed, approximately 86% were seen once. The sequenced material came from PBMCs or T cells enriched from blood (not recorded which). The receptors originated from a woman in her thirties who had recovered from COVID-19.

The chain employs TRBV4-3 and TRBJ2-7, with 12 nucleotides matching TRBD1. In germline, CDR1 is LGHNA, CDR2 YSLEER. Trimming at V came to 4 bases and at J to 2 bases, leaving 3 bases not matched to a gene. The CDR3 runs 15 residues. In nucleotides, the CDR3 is TGCGCCAGCAGCCCGGGGGACAGGGGGCCCTACGAGCAGTACTTC. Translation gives CASSPGDRGPYEQYF.

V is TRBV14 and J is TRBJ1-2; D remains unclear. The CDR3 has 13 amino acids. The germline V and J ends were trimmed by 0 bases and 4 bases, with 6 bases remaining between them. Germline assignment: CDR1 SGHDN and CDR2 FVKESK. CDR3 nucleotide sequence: TGTGCCAGCAGCCAAGATCTGGCCTATGGCTACACCTTC. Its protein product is CASSQDLAYGYTF.

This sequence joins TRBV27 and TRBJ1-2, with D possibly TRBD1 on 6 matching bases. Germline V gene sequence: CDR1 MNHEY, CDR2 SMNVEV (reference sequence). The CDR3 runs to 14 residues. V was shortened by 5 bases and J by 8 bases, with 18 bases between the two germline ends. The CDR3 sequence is CASSPRRGERGYTF. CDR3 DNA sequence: TGTGCCAGCAGTCCCCGCAGGGGAGAACGCGGCTACACCTTC.

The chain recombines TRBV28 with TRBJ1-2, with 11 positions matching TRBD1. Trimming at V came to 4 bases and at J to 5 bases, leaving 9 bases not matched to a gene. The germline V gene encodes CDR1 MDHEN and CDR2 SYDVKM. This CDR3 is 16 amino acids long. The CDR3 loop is CASSSTRTGGSYGYTF. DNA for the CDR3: TGTGCCAGCAGTTCCACCCGGACAGGGGGCAGTTATGGCTACACCTTC.

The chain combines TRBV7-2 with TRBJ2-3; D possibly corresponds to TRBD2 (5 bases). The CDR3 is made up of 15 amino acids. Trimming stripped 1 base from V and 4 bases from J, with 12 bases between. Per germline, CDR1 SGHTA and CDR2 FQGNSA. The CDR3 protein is CASSLDDLRADTQYF. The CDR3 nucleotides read TGTGCCAGCAGCTTAGACGATCTGAGGGCAGATACGCAGTATTTT.

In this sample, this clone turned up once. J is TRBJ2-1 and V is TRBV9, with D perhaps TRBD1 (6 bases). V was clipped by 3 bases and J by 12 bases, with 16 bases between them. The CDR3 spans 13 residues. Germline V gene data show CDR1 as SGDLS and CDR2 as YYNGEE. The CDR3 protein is CASSAHLTGTQFF. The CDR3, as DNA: TGTGCCAGCAGCGCCCACTTGACAGGAACGCAGTTCTTC.

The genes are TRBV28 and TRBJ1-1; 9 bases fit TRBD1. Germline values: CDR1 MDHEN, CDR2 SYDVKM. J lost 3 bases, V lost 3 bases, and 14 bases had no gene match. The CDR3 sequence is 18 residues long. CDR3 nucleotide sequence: TGTGCCAGCAGTTTTCATCCGGGACAGGGTATCTCTTACACTGAAGCTTTCTTT. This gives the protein CASSFHPGQGISYTEAFF.

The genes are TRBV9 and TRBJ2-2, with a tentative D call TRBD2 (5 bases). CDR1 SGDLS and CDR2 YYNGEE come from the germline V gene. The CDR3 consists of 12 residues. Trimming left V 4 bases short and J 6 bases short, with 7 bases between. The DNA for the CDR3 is TGTGCCAGCAGCCCCGGGGCCGGGGAGCTGTTTTTT. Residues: CASSPGAGELFF.

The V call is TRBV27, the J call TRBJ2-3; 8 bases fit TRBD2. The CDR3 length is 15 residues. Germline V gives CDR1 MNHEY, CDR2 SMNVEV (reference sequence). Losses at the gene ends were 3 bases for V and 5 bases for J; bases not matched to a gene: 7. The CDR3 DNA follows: TGTGCCAGCAGTTTCATTGGCGGGGGGAAAGATACGCAGTATTTT. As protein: CASSFIGGGKDTQYF.

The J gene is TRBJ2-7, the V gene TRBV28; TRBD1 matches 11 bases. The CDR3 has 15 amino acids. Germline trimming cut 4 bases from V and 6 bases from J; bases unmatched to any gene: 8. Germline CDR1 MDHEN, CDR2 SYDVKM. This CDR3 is CASSSSGQGVGEQYF. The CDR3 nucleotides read TGTGCCAGCAGTTCATCGGGACAGGGGGTGGGCGAGCAGTACTTC.

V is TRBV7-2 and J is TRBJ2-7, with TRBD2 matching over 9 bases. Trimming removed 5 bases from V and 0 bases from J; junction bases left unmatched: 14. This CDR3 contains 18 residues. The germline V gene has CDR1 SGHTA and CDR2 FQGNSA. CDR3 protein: CASSRLSGTSTSSYEQYF. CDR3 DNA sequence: TGTGCCAGCAGCAGGTTATCCGGGACTAGCACAAGCTCCTACGAGCAGTACTTC. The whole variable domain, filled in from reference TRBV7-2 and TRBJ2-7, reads GAGVSQSPSNKVTEKGKDVELRCDPISGHTALYWYRQSLGQGLEFLIYFQGNSAPDKSGLPSDRFSAERTGGSVSTLTIQRTQQEDSAVYLCASSRLSGTSTSSYEQYFGPGTRLTVT.

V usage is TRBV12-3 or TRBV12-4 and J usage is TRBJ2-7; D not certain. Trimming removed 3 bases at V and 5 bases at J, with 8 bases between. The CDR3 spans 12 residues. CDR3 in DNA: TGTGCCAGCAGTTTCGTGACACACGAGCAGTACTTC. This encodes CASSFVTHEQYF.

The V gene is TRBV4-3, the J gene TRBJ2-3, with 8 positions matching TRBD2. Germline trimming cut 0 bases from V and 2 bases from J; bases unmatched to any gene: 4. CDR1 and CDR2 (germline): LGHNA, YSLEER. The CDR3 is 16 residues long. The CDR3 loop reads CASSQDGRGVTDTQYF. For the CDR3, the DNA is TGCGCCAGCAGCCAAGATGGGCGGGGGGTCACAGATACGCAGTATTTT.

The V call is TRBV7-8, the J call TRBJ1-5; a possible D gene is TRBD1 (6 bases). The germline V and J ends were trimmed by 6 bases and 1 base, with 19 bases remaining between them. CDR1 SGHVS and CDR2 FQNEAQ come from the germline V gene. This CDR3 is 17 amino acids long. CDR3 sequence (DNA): TGTGCCAGCAGTCAAAACAGGGTGTCGAGGAGCAATCAGCCCCAGCATTTT. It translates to CASSQNRVSRSNQPQHF.

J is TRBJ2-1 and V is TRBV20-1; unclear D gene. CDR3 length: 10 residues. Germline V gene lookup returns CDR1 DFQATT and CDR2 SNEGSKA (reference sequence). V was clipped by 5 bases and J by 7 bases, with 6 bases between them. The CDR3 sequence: CSASTNEQFF. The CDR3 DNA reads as TGCAGTGCTTCCACAAATGAGCAGTTCTTC.

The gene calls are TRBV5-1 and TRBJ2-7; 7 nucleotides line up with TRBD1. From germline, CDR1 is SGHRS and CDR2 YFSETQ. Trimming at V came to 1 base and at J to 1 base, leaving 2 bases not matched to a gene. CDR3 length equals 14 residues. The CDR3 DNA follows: TGCGCCAGCAGCTTGCAACAGGGGTCCTACGAGCAGTACTTC. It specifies CASSLQQGSYEQYF.

The DNA of the CDR3 is TGTGCCAGCAGTTACAGGGGGCGTGACTCCGGACATCAGCCCCAGCATTTT. It yields the protein CASSYRGRDSGHQPQHF. The rearrangement uses TRBV6-2 or TRBV6-3 and TRBJ1-5; 7 nucleotides agree with TRBD1. Germline CDR1 is MNHEY and CDR2 is SVGEGT. The V segment lost 2 bases and the J segment 5 bases; nucleotides outside the gene matches: 12. CDR3 size: 17 residues.

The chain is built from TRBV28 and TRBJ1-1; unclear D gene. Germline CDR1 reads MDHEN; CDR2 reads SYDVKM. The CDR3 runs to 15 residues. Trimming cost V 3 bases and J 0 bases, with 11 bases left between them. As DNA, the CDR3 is TGTGCCAGCAGTTTGGGGAGCACCTTGAACACTGAAGCTTTCTTT. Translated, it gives CASSLGSTLNTEAFF.

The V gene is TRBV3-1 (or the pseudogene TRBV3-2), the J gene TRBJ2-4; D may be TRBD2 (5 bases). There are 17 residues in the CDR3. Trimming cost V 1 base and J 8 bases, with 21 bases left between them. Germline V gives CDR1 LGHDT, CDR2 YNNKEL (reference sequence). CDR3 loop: CASSQALLGRLEDIQYF. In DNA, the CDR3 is TGTGCCAGCAGCCAAGCCCTCCTGGGCAGGCTGGAGGACATTCAGTACTTC.

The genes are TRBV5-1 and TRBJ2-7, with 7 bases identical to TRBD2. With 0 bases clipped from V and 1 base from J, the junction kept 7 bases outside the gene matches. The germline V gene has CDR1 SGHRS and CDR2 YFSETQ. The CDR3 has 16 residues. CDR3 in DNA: TGCGCCAGCAGCTTGGCCAATCTAGCGGAGTCCTACGAGCAGTACTTC. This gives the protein CASSLANLAESYEQYF. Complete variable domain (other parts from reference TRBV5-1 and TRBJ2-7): KAGVTQTPRYLIKTRGQQVTLSCSPISGHRSVSWYQQTPGQGLQFLFEYFSETQRNKGNFPGRFSGRQFSNSRSEMNVSTLELGDSALYLCASSLANLAESYEQYFGPGTRLTVT.

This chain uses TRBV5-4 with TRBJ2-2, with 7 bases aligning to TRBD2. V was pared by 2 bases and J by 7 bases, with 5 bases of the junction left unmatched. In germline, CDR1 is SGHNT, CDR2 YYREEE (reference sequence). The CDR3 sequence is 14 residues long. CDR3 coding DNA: TGTGCCAGCAGCTTCTGGGGGGGGAACGGGGAGCTGTTTTTT. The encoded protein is CASSFWGGNGELFF.

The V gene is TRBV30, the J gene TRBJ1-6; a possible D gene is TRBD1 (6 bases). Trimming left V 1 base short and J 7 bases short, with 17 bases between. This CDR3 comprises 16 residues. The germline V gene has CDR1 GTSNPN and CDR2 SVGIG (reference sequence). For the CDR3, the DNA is TGTGCCTGGAGTGGTTACAGGGAAATAGACAATTCACCCCTCCACTTT. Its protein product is CAWSGYREIDNSPLHF.

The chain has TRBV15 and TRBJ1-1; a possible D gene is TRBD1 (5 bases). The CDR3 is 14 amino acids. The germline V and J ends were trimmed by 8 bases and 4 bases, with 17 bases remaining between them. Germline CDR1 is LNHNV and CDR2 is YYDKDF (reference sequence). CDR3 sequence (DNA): TGTGCCACCCGCGATCAGGGTGCTATCACTGAAGCTTTCTTT. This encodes CATRDQGAITEAFF. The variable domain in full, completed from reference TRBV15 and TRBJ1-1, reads DAMVIQNPRYQVTQFGKPVTLSCSQTLNHNVMYWYQQKSSQAPKLLFHYYDKDFNNEADTPDNFQSRRPNTSFCFLDIRSPGLGDTAMYLCATRDQGAITEAFFGQGTRLTVV.

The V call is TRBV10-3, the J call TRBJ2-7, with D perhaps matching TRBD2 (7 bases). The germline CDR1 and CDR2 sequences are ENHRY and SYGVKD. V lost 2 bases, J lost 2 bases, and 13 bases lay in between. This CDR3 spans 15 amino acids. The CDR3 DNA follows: TGTGCCATCAGTGAGGAAGGGGGGGGTCCCTACGAGCAGTACTTC. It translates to CAISEEGGGPYEQYF.

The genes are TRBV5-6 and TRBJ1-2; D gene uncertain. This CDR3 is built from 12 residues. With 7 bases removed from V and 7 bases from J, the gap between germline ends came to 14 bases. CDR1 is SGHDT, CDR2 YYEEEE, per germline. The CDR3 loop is CASVQRAGGYTF. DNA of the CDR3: TGTGCCAGCGTTCAGCGGGCCGGTGGCTACACCTTC.

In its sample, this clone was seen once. CDR3 loop: CASSHGGEQYF. The CDR3 DNA sequence: TGTGCCAGCAGTCACGGGGGGGAGCAGTACTTC. The chain couples TRBV6-2 or TRBV6-3 to TRBJ2-7, with TRBD2 matching 7 bases. This CDR3 contains 11 residues. V gave up 5 bases and J gave up 7 bases; unmatched junction bases: 2. CDR1 and CDR2 (germline): MNHEY, SVGEGT.

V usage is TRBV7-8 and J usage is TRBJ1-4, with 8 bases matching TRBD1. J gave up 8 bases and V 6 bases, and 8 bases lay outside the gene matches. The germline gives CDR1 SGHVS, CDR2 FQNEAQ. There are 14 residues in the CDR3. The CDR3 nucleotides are TGTGCCAGCAGGGCCGGGACAGGTAGCGAAAAACTGTTTTTT. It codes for CASRAGTGSEKLFF.